This is a list of T cell receptor beta chains from one sample in a study of PD-1 blockade in classical Hodgkin lymphoma. Repertoires were generated with immunoSEQ multiplex PCR, while TCRdb's copy carries only in-frame clones and drops some. The table shows tens of thousands of clones, with almost 90% occurring only once. Here the sequenced sample was peripheral blood mononuclear cells (PBMCs), taken before the fourth cycle of nivolumab. The receptors here all came from a human donor with classical Hodgkin lymphoma. The CDR3 runs from the conserved cysteine through the conserved F or W. D genes are given only for firm matches. Where a row states a size, it is once, few, many or the class of an expanded clone; other rows omit it.

TRBJ1-2,-,-,TRBV11-3,14,CASSIGTPYYGYTF,TGTGCCAGCAGCATAGGGACACCCTATTATGGCTACACCTTC
TRBJ1-2,-,-,TRBV10-2,11,CASRGGGGYTF,TGCGCCAGCAGAGGGGGAGGAGGCTACACCTTC
TRBJ1-4,-,-,TRBV29-1,12,CSVYATNEKLFF,TGCAGCGTGTATGCAACTAATGAAAAACTGTTTTTT
TRBJ1-2,TRBD1,-,TRBV13,15,CASSWGQASPEGYTF,TGTGCCAGCAGCTGGGGACAGGCCTCCCCGGAAGGCTACACCTTC
TRBJ2-1,-,-,TRBV30,11,CAWSYVNEQFF,TGTGCCTGGTCCTATGTCAATGAGCAGTTCTTC
TRBJ2-1,-,-,TRBV7-6,17,CASSHYKEGPDTYEQFF,TGTGCCAGCAGTCATTATAAGGAGGGGCCCGACACGTATGAGCAGTTCTTC
TRBJ2-2,TRBD1,-,TRBV15,17,CATSRDIQGANTGELFF,TGTGCCACCAGCAGAGATATCCAGGGGGCGAACACCGGGGAGCTGTTTTTT
TRBJ2-7,-,-,TRBV20-1,11,CSVGRGSEQYF,TGCAGTGTTGGCAGGGGTAGCGAGCAGTACTTC
TRBJ1-2,TRBD1,-,TRBV6-6,13,CASSYTGAYGYTF,TGTGCCAGCAGTTACACAGGGGCCTATGGCTACACCTTC
TRBJ2-1,TRBD2,-,TRBV7-3,16,CASSQVLADSYNEQFF,TGTGCCAGCAGCCAGGTACTAGCGGACTCCTACAATGAGCAGTTCTTC
TRBJ1-1,-,-,TRBV6-5,11,CASGRGTEAFF,TGTGCCAGCGGGAGGGGGACTGAAGCTTTCTTT
TRBJ2-1,-,few,TRBV5-1,13,CASSLGSHNEQFF,TGCGCCAGCAGCCTTGGATCCCACAATGAGCAGTTCTTC
TRBJ2-6,TRBD1,-,TRBV5-1,15,CASSGTVSGANVLTF,TGCGCCAGCAGCGGGACAGTCTCTGGGGCCAACGTCCTGACTTTC
TRBJ2-7,-,-,TRBV28,15,CASSFGQRISYEQYF,TGTGCCAGCAGTTTTGGCCAGAGAATCTCCTACGAGCAGTACTTC
TRBJ2-7,-,-,TRBV1,18,CTSSQEGRVMSGSYEQYF,TGCACCAGCAGCCAAGAGGGTAGAGTGATGTCAGGATCCTACGAGCAGTACTTC
TRBJ2-1,TRBD2,once,TRBV11-2,14,CASSPGLARNEQFF,TGTGCCAGCAGCCCGGGACTAGCGCGCAATGAGCAGTTCTTC
TRBJ2-1,-,-,TRBV9,14,CASSVATGYNEQFF,TGTGCCAGCAGCGTAGCTACAGGGTACAATGAGCAGTTCTTC
TRBJ2-3,-,-,TRBV4-1,15,CASSVYGTSSNTQYF,TGCGCCAGCAGCGTGTACGGGACAAGTTCAAATACGCAGTATTTT
TRBJ1-1,-,-,TRBV4-1,18,CASSQDEQGIIGNTEAFF,TGCGCCAGCAGCCAAGATGAACAGGGCATTATTGGAAACACTGAAGCTTTCTTT
TRBJ1-6,-,-,TRBV30,15,CAWRIEGFYNSPLHF,TGTGCCTGGAGAATTGAGGGCTTCTATAATTCACCCCTCCACTTT
TRBJ2-5,-,-,TRBV4-1,16,CASSRWEYRDQETQYF,TGCGCCAGCAGCCGTTGGGAGTACAGGGACCAAGAGACCCAGTACTTC
TRBJ1-2,-,-,TRBV9,15,CASSVASSTKGGYTF,TGTGCCAGCAGCGTAGCGAGTTCGACAAAGGGTGGCTACACCTTC
TRBJ2-1,-,-,TRBV19,13,CASSIGNYNEQFF,TGTGCCAGTAGTATCGGCAACTACAATGAGCAGTTCTTC
TRBJ1-1,-,-,TRBV11-2,14,CASSLGGRRTEAFF,TGTGCCAGCAGCTTAGGTGGTCGGAGAACTGAAGCTTTCTTT
TRBJ2-1,-,-,TRBV10-1,13,CASSAGLGREQFF,TGCGCCAGCAGTGCAGGTTTAGGTCGTGAGCAGTTCTTC
TRBJ2-7,TRBD2,-,TRBV7-2,15,CASSLGTSGSHEQYF,TGTGCCAGCAGCTTAGGGACTAGCGGGAGCCACGAGCAGTACTTC
TRBJ2-1,TRBD2,-,TRBV5-4,17,CASSPRLAGPSGNEQFF,TGTGCCAGCAGCCCCCGACTAGCGGGCCCCAGTGGGAATGAGCAGTTCTTC
TRBJ2-2,-,-,TRBV5-4,16,CASSLGTRGNTGELFF,TGTGCCAGCAGCTTGGGCACCCGGGGCAACACCGGGGAGCTGTTTTTT
TRBJ2-1,TRBD2,-,TRBV10-2,13,CASGTSFYNEQFF,TGCGCCAGCGGGACTAGTTTCTACAATGAGCAGTTCTTC
TRBJ1-5,-,-,TRBV5-1,13,CASREGVVGPQHF,TGCGCCAGCCGCGAAGGGGTAGTGGGGCCCCAGCATTTT
TRBJ2-1,-,-,TRBV10-2,13,CASREGGYNEQFF,TGCGCCAGCAGGGAGGGCGGGTACAATGAGCAGTTCTTC
TRBJ2-1,-,-,TRBV2,16,CATQMFWRALANEQFF,TGTGCCACCCAAATGTTTTGGCGGGCCTTAGCCAATGAGCAGTTCTTC
TRBJ2-3,TRBD2,-,TRBV9,19,CASSGPQPGLAGEEDTQYF,TGTGCCAGCAGCGGACCACAACCGGGACTAGCGGGGGAGGAAGATACGCAGTATTTT
TRBJ2-2,-,once,TRBV19,14,CASIRGTNTGELFF,TGTGCCAGTATTCGCGGAACGAACACCGGGGAGCTGTTTTTT
TRBJ2-7,-,-,TRBV5-1,14,CASSLVQSSYEQYF,TGCGCCAGCAGCTTGGTACAGAGCTCCTACGAGCAGTACTTC
TRBJ2-7,-,-,TRBV28,12,CASSFVAYEQYF,TGTGCCAGCAGTTTTGTAGCGTACGAGCAGTACTTC
TRBJ2-5,TRBD1,-,TRBV28,16,CASSPSRQGAGETQYF,TGTGCCAGCAGTCCATCTCGACAGGGGGCAGGGGAGACCCAGTACTTC
TRBJ2-5,-,-,TRBV9,13,CASSASYKETQYF,TGTGCCAGCAGCGCCTCTTACAAGGAGACCCAGTACTTC
TRBJ1-4,-,-,TRBV9,14,CASSVDAGGEKLFF,TGTGCCAGCAGCGTAGATGCGGGAGGTGAAAAACTGTTTTTT
TRBJ2-5,TRBD2,once,TRBV9,14,CASSASGNQETQYF,TGTGCCAGCAGCGCTAGCGGGAACCAAGAGACCCAGTACTTC
TRBJ2-7,TRBD2,-,TRBV11-2,14,CASSFAGAAYEQYF,TGTGCCAGCAGCTTTGCGGGAGCAGCCTACGAGCAGTACTTC
TRBJ2-2,-,once,TRBV15,16,CATSRELISNTGELFF,TGTGCCACCAGCAGGGAACTAATATCGAACACCGGGGAGCTGTTTTTT
TRBJ1-2,TRBD1,-,TRBV10-3,17,CAISDGQGAANNYGYTF,TGTGCCATCAGTGACGGACAGGGGGCAGCCAATAACTATGGCTACACCTTC
TRBJ1-5,-,-,TRBV2,15,CASKGLQGLNQPQHF,TGTGCCAGCAAAGGATTACAGGGTCTCAATCAGCCCCAGCATTTT
TRBJ2-2,TRBD2,-,TRBV4-1,13,CASGTSPTGELFF,TGCGCCTCCGGGACTAGCCCCACCGGGGAGCTGTTTTTT
TRBJ2-1,TRBD2,-,TRBV6-4,15,CASSGTSGSYNEQFF,TGTGCCAGCAGTGGGACTAGCGGCTCCTACAATGAGCAGTTCTTC
TRBJ1-2,-,few,TRBV11-2,16,CASSFAAGGIDYGYTF,TGTGCCAGCAGCTTCGCCGCAGGAGGTATCGACTATGGCTACACCTTC
TRBJ1-1,-,once,TRBV7-2,15,CASSLEAGRKTEAFF,TGTGCCAGCAGCTTAGAGGCAGGGAGGAAGACTGAAGCTTTCTTT
TRBJ2-2,-,-,TRBV29-1,12,CSVVIALGELFF,TGCAGCGTAGTGATCGCTCTCGGGGAGCTGTTTTTT
TRBJ1-3,-,-,TRBV11-3,15,CASRALGASGNTIYF,TGTGCCAGCAGAGCTCTCGGGGCCTCTGGAAACACCATATATTTT